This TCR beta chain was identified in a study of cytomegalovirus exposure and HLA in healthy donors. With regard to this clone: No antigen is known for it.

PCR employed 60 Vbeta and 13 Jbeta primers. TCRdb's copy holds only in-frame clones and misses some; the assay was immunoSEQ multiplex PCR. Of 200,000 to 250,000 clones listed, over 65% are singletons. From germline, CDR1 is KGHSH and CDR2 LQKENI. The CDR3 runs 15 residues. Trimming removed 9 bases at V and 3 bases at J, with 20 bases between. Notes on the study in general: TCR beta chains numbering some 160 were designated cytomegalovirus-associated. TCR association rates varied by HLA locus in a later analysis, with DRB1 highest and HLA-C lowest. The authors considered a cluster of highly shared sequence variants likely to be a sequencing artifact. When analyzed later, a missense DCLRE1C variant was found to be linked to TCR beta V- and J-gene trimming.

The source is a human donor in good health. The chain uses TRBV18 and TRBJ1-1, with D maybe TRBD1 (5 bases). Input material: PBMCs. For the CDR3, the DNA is TGTGCCAGTTTCGAAGGGCGGGGCCGGCACACTGAAGCTTTCTTT. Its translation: CASFEGRGRHTEAFF.